A selection of T cell receptor beta chains follows, all from one sample in a study of blood T cell repertoires in COVID-19. Some clones are missing from TCRdb's copy, which holds only in-frame ones; the method was immunoSEQ multiplex PCR. The sample contains about 330,000 clones, 92% of which appear only once. The sequencing input was PBMCs or T cells enriched from blood (not recorded which). The receptors were sampled from a woman in her thirties who had recovered from COVID-19. Both conserved end residues are part of each CDR3. Each record gives: V gene, CDR3 protein.

v_gene: TRBV28
CDR3aa: CASSLGGNEQFF

v_gene: TRBV13
CDR3aa: CASSPRDRDHEQYF

v_gene: TRBV5-5
CDR3aa: CASSHGDNYRLSSGNTIYF

v_gene: TRBV4-1
CDR3aa: CASSQAGGSLNTEAFF

v_gene: TRBV24-1
CDR3aa: CATGGGTEQFF

v_gene: TRBV27
CDR3aa: CASSPTTGERGTDTQYF

v_gene: TRBV7-2
CDR3aa: CASSPTGTSGSYEQYF

v_gene: TRBV11-3
CDR3aa: CASSFRTGGSTGELFF

v_gene: TRBV11-2
CDR3aa: CASSLVSYNSPLHF

v_gene: TRBV29-1
CDR3aa: CSVTSGPGREQYF

v_gene: TRBV21-1
CDR3aa: CASSKGQGVTGELFF

v_gene: TRBV18
CDR3aa: CASSPTRSSYNEQFF

v_gene: TRBV11-1
CDR3aa: CASSLGSTVETQYF

v_gene: TRBV6-4
CDR3aa: CASRDRRSSYEQYF

v_gene: TRBV18
CDR3aa: CASSPGLLESSYEQYF

v_gene: TRBV6-5
CDR3aa: CASSYGTSSGEQFF

v_gene: TRBV28
CDR3aa: CATTVGGADLGYGYTF

v_gene: TRBV5-1
CDR3aa: CASSLTPGQGYEQYF

v_gene: TRBV11-2
CDR3aa: CASSSREGRGYGYTF

v_gene: TRBV13
CDR3aa: CASSLEGADTQYF

v_gene: TRBV28
CDR3aa: CASSLTGKADQPQHF

v_gene: TRBV3-1/TRBV3-2
CDR3aa: CASTPSGRTDTQYF

v_gene: TRBV30
CDR3aa: CAWMGASGNTIYF

v_gene: TRBV5-1
CDR3aa: CASSQLTDTQYF

v_gene: TRBV5-3
CDR3aa: CARSPPGGERNQPQHF

v_gene: TRBV7-3
CDR3aa: CASSSLASRYNEQFF

v_gene: TRBV30
CDR3aa: CAYSLSGTGELFF

v_gene: TRBV7-2
CDR3aa: CASSLQGSSYEQYF

v_gene: TRBV7-9
CDR3aa: CASSLDRGLGNTIYF

v_gene: TRBV3-1/TRBV3-2
CDR3aa: CASSQVAGMNTEAFF

v_gene: TRBV6-5
CDR3aa: CASSYWGGETQYF

v_gene: TRBV9
CDR3aa: CASSVAYQGSQETQYF

v_gene: TRBV2
CDR3aa: CARAGSRAHTEAFF

v_gene: TRBV19
CDR3aa: CASSSLGLAGGPGGTYEQYF

v_gene: TRBV28
CDR3aa: CASFTQGAESYEQYF

v_gene: TRBV7-2
CDR3aa: CASSFTGGGWIF

v_gene: TRBV12-5
CDR3aa: CASGLDRGSDGYTF

v_gene: TRBV2
CDR3aa: CATRTSGGFNTGELFF

v_gene: TRBV28
CDR3aa: CASSFLGGGNTEAFF

v_gene: TRBV6-5
CDR3aa: CASTYWTGDTYEQYF

v_gene: TRBV5-4
CDR3aa: CASSPPWLAGVDEQFF

v_gene: TRBV25-1
CDR3aa: CASSPLGTASNQPQHF

v_gene: TRBV24-1
CDR3aa: CATSDDGTGGRDTQYF

v_gene: TRBV6-6
CDR3aa: CASSYSQSGNTIYF

v_gene: TRBV19
CDR3aa: CASSHQGQGYGYTF

v_gene: TRBV13
CDR3aa: CASSLGRQGAYNSPLHF

v_gene: TRBV6-2/TRBV6-3
CDR3aa: CASSLDTIYNYGYTF

v_gene: TRBV28
CDR3aa: CASSTSPGGREKLFF

v_gene: TRBV5-8
CDR3aa: CASSLGGTGIQAFF

v_gene: TRBV3-1/TRBV3-2
CDR3aa: CASSLTDSPHGYTF

v_gene: TRBV5-1
CDR3aa: CASNRGTGTPPGYTF

v_gene: TRBV5-1
CDR3aa: CASRDADTGELFF

v_gene: TRBV23-1
CDR3aa: CASNLTGAEQFF